The present entry profiles one T cell receptor beta chain with its context. The data originate from a study of blood T cell repertoires in COVID-19. Study summary: Material from acute and convalescent COVID-19 was sourced from the United States, Italy and Spain. T cells, B-cell-depleted T cells, or PBMCs supplied cDNA or gDNA.

V was pared by 1 base and J by 7 bases, with 6 bases of the junction left unmatched. The CDR3 is made up of 16 amino acids. The germline gives CDR1 SGHVS, CDR2 FQNEAQ. Repertoires were generated with immunoSEQ multiplex PCR, while TCRdb's copy carries only in-frame clones and drops some. Among about 38,000 clones listed, around 91% were seen once. This sequence joins TRBV7-8 and TRBJ2-7, with 14 bases aligning to TRBD2. Sequencing was performed on peripheral blood. The receptor was isolated from a man aged 55 to 70 with active or convalescent COVID-19. CDR3 sequence reads: CASSLGTSGRKLEQYF. CDR3 coding DNA: TGTGCCAGCAGCTTAGGGACTAGCGGGAGGAAACTAGAGCAGTACTTC.